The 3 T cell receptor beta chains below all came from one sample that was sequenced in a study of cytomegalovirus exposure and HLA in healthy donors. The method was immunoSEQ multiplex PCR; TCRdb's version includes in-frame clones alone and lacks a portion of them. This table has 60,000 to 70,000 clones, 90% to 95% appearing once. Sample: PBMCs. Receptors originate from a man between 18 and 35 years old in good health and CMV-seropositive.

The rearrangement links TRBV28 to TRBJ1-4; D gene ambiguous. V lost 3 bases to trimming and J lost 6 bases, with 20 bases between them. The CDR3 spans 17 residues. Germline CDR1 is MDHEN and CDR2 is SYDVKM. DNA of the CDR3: TGTGCCAGCAGTTTTCCCGGGGTGACCTACTATGATGAAAAACTGTTTTTT. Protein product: CASSFPGVTYYDEKLFF.

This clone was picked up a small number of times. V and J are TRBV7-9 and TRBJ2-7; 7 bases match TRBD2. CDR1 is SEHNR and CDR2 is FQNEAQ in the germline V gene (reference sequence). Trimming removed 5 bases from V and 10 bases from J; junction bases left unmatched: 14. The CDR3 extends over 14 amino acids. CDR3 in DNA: TGTGCCAGCAGCCCCCGGGCGGGAGAGATTAACCAGTACTTC. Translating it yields CASSPRAGEINQYF.

CDR3: CASSVAPLGLNRGYTF. CDR3 in DNA: TGTGCCAGCAGCGTAGCCCCCTTGGGGTTAAACAGGGGCTACACCTTC. The chain has TRBV9 and TRBJ1-2, with D perhaps TRBD1 (5 bases). The ends were cut back, 0 bases at V and 8 bases at J, with 20 bases in the middle. Germline loops: CDR1 SGDLS, CDR2 YYNGEE. This CDR3 is built from 16 residues.